This T cell receptor beta chain was found in a study of cytomegalovirus exposure and HLA in healthy donors. The CDR3 runs to 14 residues. Germline V gives CDR1 SQVTM, CDR2 ANQGSEA. V shed 7 bases and J 1 base; nucleotides not matched to a gene: 8. Primers: 60 Vbeta forward and 13 Jbeta reverse. Sequencing used immunoSEQ multiplex PCR; TCRdb keeps in-frame clones, though not all of them. Among over 150,000 clones listed, 60% to 85% were seen once. Source material: PBMCs. V and J are TRBV29-1 and TRBJ2-7; 9 bases agree with TRBD2. This clonotype was obtained from a woman between 18 and 29 years old in good health and CMV-seronegative. CDR3 sequence reads: CSGRLAVDSYEQYF. The CDR3 DNA follows: TGCAGCGGACGACTAGCGGTCGATTCCTACGAGCAGTACTTC.